One sample yielded the 7 T cell receptor beta chains listed below, sequenced in a study of T cells in Graves' hyperthyroidism and ophthalmopathy. RNA transcripts gave rise to amplified TCR beta CDR3 regions. In the first-round RT-PCR of the TCR CDR3, the HTBI primer set was used. MiXCR, applied by TCRdb to the multiplex PCR reads, yields one record per CDR3 protein. The profile covers roughly 570,000 distinct CDR3 sequences, with less than 20% appearing a single time and about 7% taken by the ten largest. The specimen sequenced was blood. All receptors derive from a woman younger than 45 with Graves' hyperthyroidism.

This clonotype was observed at least ten times. The chain is built from TRBV28 and TRBJ1-1; D not resolved. Germline CDR1 is MDHEN and CDR2 is SYDVKM. CDR3 length: 14 amino acids. V gave up 7 bases and J gave up 0 bases, with 12 bases separating them. The CDR3 sequence: CASIPQQMNTEAFF. The CDR3 coding sequence is TGTGCCAGCATACCGCAGCAGATGAACACTGAAGCTTTCTTT.

The J gene is TRBJ1-5, the V gene TRBV12-3 or TRBV12-4; D is uncertain. V gave up 2 bases and J gave up 0 bases, with 14 bases separating them. This CDR3 has 17 amino acids. The CDR3 loop is CASSLKGSVYSNQPQHF. DNA for the CDR3: TGTGCCAGCAGTTTAAAGGGATCCGTATATAGCAATCAGCCCCAGCATTTT.

The sample holds many counts of this clonotype. The chain is built from TRBV9 and TRBJ2-1; maybe TRBD1 (6 bases). V lost 0 bases, J lost 1 base, and 11 bases lay in between. CDR1 and CDR2 from the germline V gene are SGDLS and YYNGEE. The CDR3 contains 16 residues. The CDR3, as DNA: TGTGCCAGCAGCGTAGTCGCAGGGGCATCCTACAATGAGCAGTTCTTC. Its protein is CASSVVAGASYNEQFF. The whole variable domain, remainder taken from reference TRBV9 and TRBJ2-1, is DSGVTQTPKHLITATGQRVTLRCSPRSGDLSVYWYQQSLDQGLQFLIQYYNGEERAKGNILERFSAQQFPDLHSELNLSSLELGDSALYFCASSVVAGASYNEQFFGPGTRLTVL.

This clonotype was counted a few times. The V gene is TRBV6-6, the J gene TRBJ1-1, with D unresolved. Germline values: CDR1 MNHNY, CDR2 SVGAGI (reference sequence). CDR3 length equals 13 residues. V lost 0 bases and J 4 bases, leaving 6 bases between the germline ends. The CDR3 protein is CASSYSRPTEAFF. CDR3 sequence (DNA): TGTGCCAGCAGTTACTCGAGGCCCACTGAAGCTTTCTTT.

This chain connects TRBV9 to TRBJ2-5; TRBD2 agrees at 7 bases. Germline-derived CDR1 and CDR2 are SGDLS and YYNGEE. V lost 0 bases and J lost 4; bases outside the gene matches: 6. The CDR3 spans 15 residues. The CDR3 region is CASSVGGGRRETQYF. The DNA for the CDR3 is TGTGCCAGCAGCGTAGGGGGAGGGCGGAGAGAGACCCAGTACTTC.

This sequence joins TRBV7-9 and TRBJ2-7; unclear D gene. The CDR3 sequence is 14 residues long. V lost 0 bases to trimming and J lost 3 bases, with 9 bases between them. Germline V gene data show CDR1 as SEHNR and CDR2 as FQNEAQ (reference sequence). The CDR3 nucleotides are TGTGCCAGCAGCTTAGCGGATTCATTCTACGAGCAGTACTTC. Translated: CASSLADSFYEQYF.

This clonotype was seen ten or more times. V usage is TRBV5-1 and J usage is TRBJ1-2; possible D gene TRBD1, 5 bases. The V gene lost 1 base and the J gene lost 5 bases, with 15 bases spanning the gap. The CDR3 consists of 15 residues. Germline V gene lookup returns CDR1 SGHRS and CDR2 YFSETQ. CDR3 bases: TGCGCCAGCAGCTTGTCAGGGCCACAGATTTATGGCTACACCTTC. As protein: CASSLSGPQIYGYTF.